These 15 T cell receptor beta chains were sequenced from one sample in a study of cytomegalovirus exposure and HLA in healthy donors. Clones were read by immunoSEQ multiplex PCR, and TCRdb kept only the in-frame ones, dropping some. The sample has about 200,000 clones, around 80% seen once. Material: PBMCs. The receptor source for this set is a woman in her 30s in good health and CMV-seronegative.

The chain recombines TRBV6-5 with TRBJ2-7; possible D gene TRBD1, 7 bases. Trimming removed 1 base from V and 3 bases from J, with 16 bases in between. The germline V gene encodes CDR1 MNHEY and CDR2 SVGAGI. The CDR3 spans 16 residues. DNA of the CDR3: TGTGCCAGCAGTTACTTGGGGGGACAGACATTCTACGAGCAGTACTTC. It yields the protein CASSYLGGQTFYEQYF.

The chain recombines TRBV6-1 with TRBJ2-7; D may be TRBD2 (6 bases). V lost 8 bases, J lost 1 base, and 18 bases lay in between. The CDR3 runs 15 residues. Per germline, CDR1 MNHNS and CDR2 SASEGT. CDR3 region: CASGRRGGQSYEQYF. CDR3 bases: TGTGCCAGCGGACGGAGGGGCGGGCAGTCCTACGAGCAGTACTTC.

V gene TRBV4-2 combines with J gene TRBJ2-7; 7 positions agree with TRBD1. The CDR3 extends over 18 amino acids. Looked up from germline, CDR1 is LGHNA and CDR2 is YNFKEQ. With V trimmed by 2 bases and J by 0 bases, 13 bases remained unmatched. This chain's CDR3 is CASSQKIALGQDSYEQYF. In DNA form, the CDR3 reads TGTGCCAGCAGCCAAAAGATAGCCCTAGGACAGGACTCCTACGAGCAGTACTTC.

This clone was counted between two and nine times. The rearrangement uses TRBV7-9 and TRBJ2-7, with D maybe TRBD2 (5 bases). Germline V lookup: CDR1 SEHNR, CDR2 FQNEAQ (reference sequence). This CDR3 has 12 amino acids. V lost 9 bases and J lost 1, with 10 bases in between. The DNA of the CDR3 is TGTGCCAGTACACGGGGATCCTACGAGCAGTACTTC. Translating it yields CASTRGSYEQYF.

CDR3 bases: TGTGCCAGCAGTTACACTAGGACAGGGTACAATTCACCCCTCCACTTT. This encodes CASSYTRTGYNSPLHF. The J gene is TRBJ1-6, the V gene TRBV6-5, with 8 bases lining up with TRBD1. The CDR3 is 16 amino acids. V dropped 2 bases and J dropped 7; count of bases not matched to a gene: 7. Germline CDR1 MNHEY, CDR2 SVGAGI.

In DNA form, the CDR3 reads TGTGCCAGCAGTGACCTTTACGCCGCCCGGGTTAGCGAAAAACTGTTTTTT. Its protein is CASSDLYAARVSEKLFF. The chain is built from TRBV6-1 and TRBJ1-4; no reliable D call. The germline CDR1 and CDR2 sequences are MNHNS and SASEGT. The CDR3 length is 17 residues. Trimming took 3 bases from V and 8 from J, leaving 22 bases between them.

This clone has just a few counts. The chain carries TRBV15 and TRBJ2-7, with a weak D call TRBD2 (6 bases). Germline CDR1 and CDR2: LNHNV and YYDKDF (reference sequence). The length of the CDR3 is 16 residues. V was pared by 5 bases and J by 6 bases, with 23 bases between. CDR3 DNA sequence: TGTGCCACCAGCCTACCGGAGGGCTTTGGATTTGGCGAGCAGTACTTC. This codes for CATSLPEGFGFGEQYF.

The DNA of the CDR3 is TGTGCCAGCAGTTTATATCAGTCCACTGAAGCTTTCTTT. This codes for CASSLYQSTEAFF. This rearrangement joins TRBV27 to TRBJ1-1; D is uncertain. Germline V lookup: CDR1 MNHEY, CDR2 SMNVEV (reference sequence). This CDR3 has 13 amino acids. V lost 1 base and J lost 4, with 7 bases in between.

The chain employs TRBV7-9 and TRBJ1-1; 7 nucleotides align to TRBD1. Trimming at V came to 7 bases and at J to 2 bases, leaving 22 bases not matched to a gene. The CDR3 runs 19 residues. Germline CDR1 and CDR2: SEHNR and FQNEAQ (reference sequence). The CDR3: CASTPFTGTVHRQNTEAFF. The DNA of the CDR3 is TGTGCCAGCACCCCTTTCACCGGGACAGTCCACCGGCAAAACACTGAAGCTTTCTTT.

CDR3 residues: CASSVDSGRVETQYF. The CDR3 DNA follows: TGTGCCAGCAGCGTAGACAGCGGGCGCGTAGAGACCCAGTACTTC. The chain joins TRBV9 to TRBJ2-5, with D possibly matching TRBD2 (6 bases). Trimming removed 0 bases at V and 4 bases at J, with 13 bases between. The CDR3 spans 15 residues. Germline V gives CDR1 SGDLS, CDR2 YYNGEE.

The chain uses TRBV28 and TRBJ1-2; no clear D gene. CDR3 length equals 12 residues. CDR1 and CDR2 from the germline V gene are MDHEN and SYDVKM. V was clipped by 3 bases and J by 5 bases, with 7 bases between them. CDR3 region: CASSFTGYGYTF. The CDR3 bases are TGTGCCAGCAGTTTCACCGGGTATGGCTACACCTTC.

V is TRBV7-6 and J is TRBJ2-4, with 12 bases identical to TRBD1. This CDR3 has 16 residues. J lost 7 bases, V lost 5 bases, and 9 bases had no gene match. Germline loops: CDR1 SGHVS, CDR2 FNYEAQ. Here the CDR3 reads CASSLGTGGAGNIQYF. The CDR3 coding sequence is TGTGCCAGCAGCCTGGGGACAGGGGGCGCGGGGAACATTCAGTACTTC.

The chain employs TRBV4-2 and TRBJ2-2; 12 positions agree with TRBD2. V lost 1 base, J lost 6 bases, and 3 bases stayed unmatched. The CDR3 sequence is 16 residues long. Germline V CDR1 and CDR2: LGHNA, YNFKEQ. The CDR3 region is CASSQGASGGAGELFF. In nucleotides, the CDR3 is TGTGCCAGCAGCCAAGGCGCTAGCGGGGGGGCCGGGGAGCTGTTTTTT.

The gene calls are TRBV15 and TRBJ1-1, with D tentatively TRBD1 (6 bases). Germline V gives CDR1 LNHNV, CDR2 YYDKDF (reference sequence). The CDR3 has 12 residues. The V gene lost 0 bases and the J gene lost 11 bases, with 10 bases spanning the gap. The DNA for the CDR3 is TGTGCCACCAGCAGAGACACAGGGAGCGCTTTCTTT. It is translated as CATSRDTGSAFF.

The V and J genes are TRBV7-3 and TRBJ2-3; TRBD1 is a possible D gene (6 bases). The CDR3 runs 15 residues. Between the trimmed V and J ends, which lost 2 bases and 3 bases, there was a span of 12 bases. CDR1 SGHTA and CDR2 FQGTGA come from the germline V gene. This CDR3 is CASSLGGLGTDTQYF. CDR3 nucleotides: TGTGCCAGCAGCTTAGGGGGCCTGGGAACAGATACGCAGTATTTT.